These T cell receptor beta chains were read from a single sample in a study of blood T cell repertoires in COVID-19. Sequenced by immunoSEQ multiplex PCR; TCRdb stores in-frame clones only, minus some. This sample has 50,000 to 65,000 clones, with 80% to 90% found just once. Sequences were obtained from peripheral blood. The receptor source for this set is a man aged 55 to 70 with acute or convalescent COVID-19. The CDR3 runs from the conserved cysteine through the conserved F or W. A D gene is named only where the DNA matches it firmly.

j_call	d_call	v_call	cdr3_aa
TRBJ1-2	TRBD1	TRBV9	CASSVAGGQGVYGYTF
TRBJ2-1	TRBD2	TRBV5-1	CASNGGSRYNEQFF
TRBJ1-1	TRBD1	TRBV5-1	CASSLRRQGAEAFF
TRBJ1-3	NA	TRBV19	CASSSYGAGNTIYF
TRBJ2-1	NA	TRBV24-1	CATSDLAGWQFF
TRBJ1-4	TRBD1	TRBV16	CASSGPTGAFNEKLFF
TRBJ2-1	TRBD2	TRBV24-1	CATSDPRTSGTQQFF
TRBJ2-7	TRBD1	TRBV3-1/TRBV3-2	CASSPDRGFTLEQYF
TRBJ2-7	TRBD1	TRBV5-1	CASSQTGTGGIVHYEQYF
TRBJ1-1	NA	TRBV14	CASSRDRGTEAFF
TRBJ1-5	NA	TRBV11-2	CASSPRTAYSNQPQHF
TRBJ1-1	NA	TRBV2	CASTRGGQNTEAFF
TRBJ1-5	NA	TRBV28	CASSLWNGGAGQPQHF
TRBJ2-3	NA	TRBV5-8	CASSLKTGGTDTQYF
TRBJ1-4	NA	TRBV27	CASSSRGPNEKLFF
TRBJ2-1	NA	TRBV27	CASGTHPGTHNEQFF
TRBJ2-7	NA	TRBV15	CATSRIGGQGGTYEQYF
TRBJ1-5	NA	TRBV6-2/TRBV6-3	CASSYSGGVNQPQHF
TRBJ2-2	NA	TRBV4-1	CASSQGDTTGSPGELFF
TRBJ2-3	NA	TRBV5-1	CASSLAGDTQYF
TRBJ1-5	NA	TRBV2	CASSPSGGGQPQHF
TRBJ1-5	NA	TRBV6-2/TRBV6-3	CASSPIGRASNQPQHF
TRBJ2-1	NA	TRBV6-1	CASSVRRDIDGDEQFF
TRBJ2-7	NA	TRBV5-1	CASSLRGGDEQYF
TRBJ1-3	NA	TRBV11-2	CASSPLDSLSGNTIYF
TRBJ2-7	TRBD2	TRBV28	CASSPTSGSPYEQYF
TRBJ1-2	TRBD1	TRBV5-1	CASSLRTGSLLNYGYTF
TRBJ1-4	NA	TRBV5-1	CASSGDILNEKLFF
TRBJ2-4	NA	TRBV7-3	CASSFRPGLENIQYF
TRBJ1-2	NA	TRBV9	CASSPSRSNYGYTF
TRBJ2-7	NA	TRBV3-1/TRBV3-2	CASSRLGRGLGQYF
TRBJ1-5	NA	TRBV19	CASSLGGSAQPQHF
TRBJ2-7	TRBD2	TRBV10-2	CASSERASGRASSPYEQYF
TRBJ1-5	NA	TRBV28	CASSLSVRFGNQPQHF
TRBJ1-1	TRBD1	TRBV11-3	CASSPWDRDYTEAFF
TRBJ2-1	TRBD2	TRBV5-1	CASSLAKGLAGVKNEQFF
TRBJ2-7	NA	TRBV30	CAWSVRGAALSYEQYF
TRBJ2-5	NA	TRBV6-1	CASSDPVEGGETQYF
TRBJ1-2	NA	TRBV7-9	CASSSRYYGYTF
TRBJ1-1	NA	TRBV3-1/TRBV3-2	CASSLSLNTEAFF
TRBJ2-1	TRBD2	TRBV11-3	CASSLDTSGAYNEQFF
TRBJ2-5	TRBD2	TRBV5-1	CASSFGPSGGQETQYF
TRBJ1-2	NA	TRBV5-5	CASSFGRFYGYTF
TRBJ1-4	NA	TRBV28	CASSLSYEKLFF
TRBJ2-5	NA	TRBV5-1	CASSLIGGIQETQYF
TRBJ1-2	TRBD1	TRBV18	CASSPPSGGSNYGYTF
TRBJ2-7	TRBD2	TRBV6-5	CASSSLTSGRIHEQYF
TRBJ1-1	NA	TRBV2	CARGGAGLPGNTEAFF
TRBJ2-1	NA	TRBV11-2	CASSLTVGGGSYNEQFF
TRBJ2-5	NA	TRBV3-1/TRBV3-2	CASSLPSQETQYF
TRBJ1-3	NA	TRBV7-3	CASSLFHSSGNTIYF
TRBJ2-3	NA	TRBV5-5	CASVLGLLGDTQYF
TRBJ1-5	NA	TRBV6-5	CASSLNQPQHF
TRBJ1-6	TRBD1	TRBV4-1	CASSATGQGDSPLHF
TRBJ1-1	NA	TRBV3-1/TRBV3-2	CASSRQMNTEAFF